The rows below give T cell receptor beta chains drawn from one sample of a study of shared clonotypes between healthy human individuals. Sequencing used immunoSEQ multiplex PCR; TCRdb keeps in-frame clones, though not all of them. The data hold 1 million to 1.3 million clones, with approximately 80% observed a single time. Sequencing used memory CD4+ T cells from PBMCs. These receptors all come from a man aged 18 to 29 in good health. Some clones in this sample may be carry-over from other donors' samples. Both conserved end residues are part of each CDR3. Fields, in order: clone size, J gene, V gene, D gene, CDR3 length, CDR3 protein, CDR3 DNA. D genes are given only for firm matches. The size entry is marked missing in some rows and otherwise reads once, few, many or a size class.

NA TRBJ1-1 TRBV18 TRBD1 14 CASSPLAGQGEAFF TGTGCCAGCTCACCACTGGCAGGACAGGGTGAAGCTTTCTTT
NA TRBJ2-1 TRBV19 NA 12 CASSMGVGEQFF TGTGCCAGTAGTATGGGGGTCGGAGAGCAGTTCTTC
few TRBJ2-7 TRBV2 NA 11 CASSEYYEQYF TGTGCCAGCAGTGAATATTACGAGCAGTACTTC
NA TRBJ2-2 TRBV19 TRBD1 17 CASSPMDRGPNTGELFF TGTGCCAGTAGTCCTATGGACAGGGGTCCTAACACCGGGGAGCTGTTTTTT
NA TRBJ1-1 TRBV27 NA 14 CASSSYFRNTEAFF TGTGCCAGCAGTTCCTATTTTAGGAACACTGAAGCTTTCTTT
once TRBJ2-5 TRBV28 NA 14 CASSFSVLSVSQYF TGTGCCAGCAGTTTCTCGGTGTTGTCTGTGTCCCAGTACTTC
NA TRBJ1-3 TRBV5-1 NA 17 CASSLGFTGLSGNTIYF TGCGCCAGCAGCTTGGGGTTTACCGGACTCTCTGGAAACACCATATATTTT
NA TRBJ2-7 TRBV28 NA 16 CASLSGGVASSYEQYF TGTGCCAGCCTATCCGGCGGGGTGGCCAGCTCCTACGAGCAGTACTTC
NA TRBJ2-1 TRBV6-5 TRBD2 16 CASSSTSGRTNNEQFF TGTGCCAGCAGTTCAACGAGCGGGAGGACTAACAATGAGCAGTTCTTC
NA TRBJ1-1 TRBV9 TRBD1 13 CASAQGVNTEAFF TGTGCCAGCGCCCAGGGGGTGAACACTGAAGCTTTCTTT
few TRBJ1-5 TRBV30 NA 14 CAWTDSAVMQPQHF TGTGCCTGGACTGACAGCGCCGTAATGCAGCCCCAGCATTTT
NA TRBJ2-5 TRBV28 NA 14 CASSKEPGSETQYF TGTGCCAGCAGTAAAGAGCCAGGGTCGGAGACCCAGTACTTC
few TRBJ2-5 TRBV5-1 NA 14 CASSLTAGQETQYF TGCGCCAGCAGCTTGACGGCAGGGCAAGAGACCCAGTACTTC
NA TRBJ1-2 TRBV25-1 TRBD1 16 CASSETTGAKNYGYTF TGTGCCAGCAGTGAAACGACAGGGGCGAAGAACTATGGCTACACCTTC
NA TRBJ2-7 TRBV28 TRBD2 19 CASSSGRPGGSRSSYEQYF TGTGCCAGCAGTTCCGGACGGCCGGGGGGTAGCAGGAGCTCCTACGAGCAGTACTTC
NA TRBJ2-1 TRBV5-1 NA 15 CASSLGPNVGDEQFF TGCGCCAGCAGCTTGGGCCCCAACGTCGGGGATGAGCAGTTCTTC
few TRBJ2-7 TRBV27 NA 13 CASSVGFSYEQYF TGTGCCAGCAGTGTAGGGTTCTCCTACGAGCAGTACTTC
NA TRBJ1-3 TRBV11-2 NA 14 CASSLDGPLNTIYF TGTGCCAGCAGCTTAGACGGTCCGCTGAACACCATATATTTT
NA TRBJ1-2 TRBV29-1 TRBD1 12 CSVGTGAAGYTF TGCAGCGTTGGGACAGGGGCTGCTGGCTACACCTTC
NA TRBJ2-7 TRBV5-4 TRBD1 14 CASSWDRGQREQYF TGTGCCAGCAGCTGGGACAGGGGGCAGCGCGAGCAGTACTTC
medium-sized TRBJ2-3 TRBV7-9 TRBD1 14 CASDKGQHTDTQYF TGTGCCAGCGATAAGGGACAGCACACAGATACGCAGTATTTT
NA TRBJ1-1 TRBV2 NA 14 CASAGDLGWTEAFF TGTGCCAGCGCCGGGGACCTAGGGTGGACTGAAGCTTTCTTT
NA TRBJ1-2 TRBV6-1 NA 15 CASSEFFIGGQGYTF TGTGCCAGCAGTGAATTTTTTATTGGCGGTCAAGGCTACACCTTC
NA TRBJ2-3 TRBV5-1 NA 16 CASSHTTSIETDTQYF TGCGCCAGCAGCCATACGACTAGTATAGAAACAGATACGCAGTATTTT
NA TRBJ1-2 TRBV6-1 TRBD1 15 CASSTGTAKVYGYTF TGTGCCAGCAGCACTGGGACAGCTAAGGTCTATGGCTACACCTTC
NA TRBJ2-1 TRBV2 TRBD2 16 CASSESNSGSLNEQFF TGTGCCAGCAGTGAATCAAACAGCGGGAGCCTCAATGAGCAGTTCTTC
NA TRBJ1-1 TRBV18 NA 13 CASSPGYLREAFF TGTGCCAGCTCACCAGGGTATCTGCGAGAAGCTTTCTTT
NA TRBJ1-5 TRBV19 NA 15 CASSPPGGVNQPQHF TGTGCCAGTAGTCCCCCGGGGGGGGTCAATCAGCCCCAGCATTTT
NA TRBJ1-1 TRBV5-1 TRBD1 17 CASSYFPLDRLNTEAFF TGCGCCAGCAGCTACTTTCCCTTGGACAGGCTGAACACTGAAGCTTTCTTT
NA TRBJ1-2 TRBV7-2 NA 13 CASSLRVVDGYTF TGTGCCAGCAGCCTCAGGGTAGTGGATGGCTACACCTTC
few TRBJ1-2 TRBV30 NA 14 CAWKVSTANYGYTF TGTGCCTGGAAAGTCTCGACAGCCAACTATGGCTACACCTTC
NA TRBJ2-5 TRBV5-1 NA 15 CASSSGTGGQETQYF TGCGCCAGCAGCTCCGGAACGGGTGGCCAAGAGACCCAGTACTTC
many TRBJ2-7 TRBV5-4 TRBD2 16 CASSGGTRRIQGEQYF TGTGCCAGCAGCGGGGGGACTAGAAGAATTCAGGGCGAGCAGTACTTC
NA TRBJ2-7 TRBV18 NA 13 CASSPSPSYEQYF TGTGCCAGCTCACCCTCACCCTCCTACGAGCAGTACTTC
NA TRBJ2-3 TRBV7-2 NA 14 CASSFYGGSDTQYF TGTGCCAGCAGCTTTTATGGAGGTTCAGATACGCAGTATTTT
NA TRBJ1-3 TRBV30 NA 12 CAWSRQSNTIYF TGTGCCTGGAGTAGGCAGTCTAACACCATATATTTT
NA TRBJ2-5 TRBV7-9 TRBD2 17 CASTLSRLAGGPETQYF TGTGCCAGCACCTTATCCCGGCTCGCGGGAGGGCCGGAGACCCAGTACTTC
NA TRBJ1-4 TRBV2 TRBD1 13 CATTDRENEKLFF TGTGCCACCACTGACAGGGAGAATGAAAAACTGTTTTTT
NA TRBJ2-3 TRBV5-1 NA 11 CASSFTDTQYF TGCGCCAGCAGCTTCACAGATACGCAGTATTTT
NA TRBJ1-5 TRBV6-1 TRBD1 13 CASRLTGDQPQHF TGTGCCAGCAGACTGACAGGGGATCAGCCCCAGCATTTT